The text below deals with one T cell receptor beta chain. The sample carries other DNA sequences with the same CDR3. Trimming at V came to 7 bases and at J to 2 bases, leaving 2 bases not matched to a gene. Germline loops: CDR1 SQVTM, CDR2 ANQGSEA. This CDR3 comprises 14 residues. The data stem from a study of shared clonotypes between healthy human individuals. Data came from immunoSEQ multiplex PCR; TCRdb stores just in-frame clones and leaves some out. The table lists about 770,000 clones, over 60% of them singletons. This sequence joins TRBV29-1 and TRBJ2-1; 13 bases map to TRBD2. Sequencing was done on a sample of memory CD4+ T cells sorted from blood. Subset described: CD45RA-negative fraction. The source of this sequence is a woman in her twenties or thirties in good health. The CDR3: CSAGTSGTYNEQFF. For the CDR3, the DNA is TGCAGCGCTGGGACTAGCGGGACCTACAATGAGCAGTTCTTC.